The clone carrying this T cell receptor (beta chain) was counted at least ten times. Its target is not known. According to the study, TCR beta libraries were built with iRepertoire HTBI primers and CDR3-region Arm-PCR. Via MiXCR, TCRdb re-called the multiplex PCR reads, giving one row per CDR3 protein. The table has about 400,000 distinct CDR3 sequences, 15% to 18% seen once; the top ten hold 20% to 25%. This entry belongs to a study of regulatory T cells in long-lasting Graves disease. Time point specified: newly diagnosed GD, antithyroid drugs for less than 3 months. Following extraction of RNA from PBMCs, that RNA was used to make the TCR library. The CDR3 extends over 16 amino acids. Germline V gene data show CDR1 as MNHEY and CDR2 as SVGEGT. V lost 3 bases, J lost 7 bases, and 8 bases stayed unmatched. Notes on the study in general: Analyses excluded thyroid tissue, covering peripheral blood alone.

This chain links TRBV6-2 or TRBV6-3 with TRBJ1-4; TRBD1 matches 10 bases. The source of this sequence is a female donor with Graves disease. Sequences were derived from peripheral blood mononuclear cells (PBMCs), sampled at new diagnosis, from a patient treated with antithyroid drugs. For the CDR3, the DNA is TGTGCCAGCAGTTATCGACAGGGGGCGTCGGGTGAAAAACTGTTTTTT. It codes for CASSYRQGASGEKLFF.